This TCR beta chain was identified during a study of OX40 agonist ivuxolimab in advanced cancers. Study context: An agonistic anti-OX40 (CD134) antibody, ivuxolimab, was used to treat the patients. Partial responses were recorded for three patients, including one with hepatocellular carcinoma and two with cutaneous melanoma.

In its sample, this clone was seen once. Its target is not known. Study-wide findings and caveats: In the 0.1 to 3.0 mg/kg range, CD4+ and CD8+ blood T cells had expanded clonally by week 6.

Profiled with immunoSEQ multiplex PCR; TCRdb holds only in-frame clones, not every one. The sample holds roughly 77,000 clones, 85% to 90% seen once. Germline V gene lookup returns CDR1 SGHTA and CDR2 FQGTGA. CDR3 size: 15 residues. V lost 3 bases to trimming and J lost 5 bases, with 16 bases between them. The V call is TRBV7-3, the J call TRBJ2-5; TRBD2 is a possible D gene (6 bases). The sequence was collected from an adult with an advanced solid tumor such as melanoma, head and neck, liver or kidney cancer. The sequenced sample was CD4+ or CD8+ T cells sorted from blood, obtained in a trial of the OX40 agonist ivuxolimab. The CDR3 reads CASSLSGYRGETQYF. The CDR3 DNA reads TGTGCCAGCAGCTTGTCGGGGTACCGGGGGGAGACCCAGTACTTC.